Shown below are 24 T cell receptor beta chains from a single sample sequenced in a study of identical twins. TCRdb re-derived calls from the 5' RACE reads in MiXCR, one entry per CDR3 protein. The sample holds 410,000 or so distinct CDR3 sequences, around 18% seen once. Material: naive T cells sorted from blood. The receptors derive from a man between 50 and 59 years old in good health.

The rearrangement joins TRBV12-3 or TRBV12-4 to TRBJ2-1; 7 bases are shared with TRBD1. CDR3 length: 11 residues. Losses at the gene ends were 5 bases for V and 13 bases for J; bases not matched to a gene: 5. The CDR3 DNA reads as TGTGCCAGCAGTCTTGACAGGGTACAGTTCTTC. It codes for CASSLDRVQFF.

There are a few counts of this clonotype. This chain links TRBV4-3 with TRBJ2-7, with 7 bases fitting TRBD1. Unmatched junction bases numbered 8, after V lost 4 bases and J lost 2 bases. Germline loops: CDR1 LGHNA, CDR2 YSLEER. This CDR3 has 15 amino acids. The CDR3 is CASSPSKTGTYEQYF. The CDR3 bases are TGCGCCAGCAGCCCCTCGAAGACAGGGACCTACGAGCAGTACTTC.

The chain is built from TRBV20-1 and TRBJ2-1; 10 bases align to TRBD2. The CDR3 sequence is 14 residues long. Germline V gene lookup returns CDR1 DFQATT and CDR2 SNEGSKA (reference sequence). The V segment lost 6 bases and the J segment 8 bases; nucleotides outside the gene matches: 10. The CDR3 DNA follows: TGCAGTGCCCCCCCTAGCGGGAGAACCCATGAGCAGTTCTTC. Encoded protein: CSAPPSGRTHEQFF.

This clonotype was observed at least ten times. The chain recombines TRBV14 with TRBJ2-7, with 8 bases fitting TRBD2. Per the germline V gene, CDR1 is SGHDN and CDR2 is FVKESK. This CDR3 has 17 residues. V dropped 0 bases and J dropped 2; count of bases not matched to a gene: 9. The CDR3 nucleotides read TGTGCCAGCAGCCAAGATCGGGACGGGAGGGCCGCCTACGAGCAGTACTTC. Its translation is CASSQDRDGRAAYEQYF.

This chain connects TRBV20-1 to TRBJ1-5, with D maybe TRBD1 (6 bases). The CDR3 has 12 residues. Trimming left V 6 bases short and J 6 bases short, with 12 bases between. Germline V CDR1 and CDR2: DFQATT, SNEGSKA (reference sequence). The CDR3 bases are TGCAGTGCAAGATTACAGGGTCAGCCCCAGCATTTT. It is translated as CSARLQGQPQHF.

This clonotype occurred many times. This CDR3 is CASGYEGWATEAFF. DNA of the CDR3: TGTGCTAGTGGTTATGAGGGATGGGCTACTGAAGCTTTCTTT. V and J are TRBV12-5 and TRBJ1-1; D is undetermined. The germline gives CDR1 LGHNT, CDR2 FRNRAP. The V end was cut by 4 bases, the J end by 5 bases, with 14 bases between. CDR3 length: 14 amino acids.

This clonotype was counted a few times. CDR3 sequence reads: CASSLGVAGVYEQYF. The CDR3 coding sequence is TGCGCCAGCAGCTTGGGGGTAGCGGGAGTCTACGAGCAGTACTTC. V and J are TRBV5-1 and TRBJ2-7; TRBD2 agrees at 9 bases. Germline V CDR1 and CDR2: SGHRS, YFSETQ. The CDR3 length is 15 residues. V trimming: 0 bases; J trimming: 3 bases; junction bases outside the gene matches: 4.

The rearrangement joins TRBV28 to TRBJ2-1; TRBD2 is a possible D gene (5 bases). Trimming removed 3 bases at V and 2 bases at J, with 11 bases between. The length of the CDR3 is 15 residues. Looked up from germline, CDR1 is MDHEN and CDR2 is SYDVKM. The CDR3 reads CASSFWEQTYNEQFF. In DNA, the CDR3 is TGTGCCAGCAGTTTTTGGGAGCAAACCTACAATGAGCAGTTCTTC.

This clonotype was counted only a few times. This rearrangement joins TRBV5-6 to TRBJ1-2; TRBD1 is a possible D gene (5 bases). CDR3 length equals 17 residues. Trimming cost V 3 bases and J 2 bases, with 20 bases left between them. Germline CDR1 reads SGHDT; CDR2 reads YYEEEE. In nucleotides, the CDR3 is TGTGCCAGCAGCTCCCGCTCTCCGGGACGAAGGAACTATGGCTACACCTTC. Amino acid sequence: CASSSRSPGRRNYGYTF.

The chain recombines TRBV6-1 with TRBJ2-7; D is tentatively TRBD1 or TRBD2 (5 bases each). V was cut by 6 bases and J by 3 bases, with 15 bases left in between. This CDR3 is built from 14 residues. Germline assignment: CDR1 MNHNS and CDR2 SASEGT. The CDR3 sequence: CASRSRDRFYEQYF. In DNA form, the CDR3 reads TGTGCCAGCAGATCCCGGGACCGCTTCTACGAGCAGTACTTC.

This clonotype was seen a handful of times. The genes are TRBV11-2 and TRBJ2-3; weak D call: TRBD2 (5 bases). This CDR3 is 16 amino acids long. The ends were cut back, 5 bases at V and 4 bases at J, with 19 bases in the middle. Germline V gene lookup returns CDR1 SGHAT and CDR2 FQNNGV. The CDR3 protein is CASSGLTRAHADTQYF. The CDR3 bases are TGTGCCAGCAGCGGTCTCACTAGGGCGCACGCAGATACGCAGTATTTT.

In DNA, the CDR3 is TGTGCCAGTATCAACAGGGTGGAAGCTTTCTTT. Residues: CASINRVEAFF. The chain combines TRBV19 with TRBJ1-1; possible D gene TRBD1, 6 bases. Trimming removed 7 bases from V and 8 bases from J, with 11 bases in between. From germline, CDR1 is LNHDA and CDR2 SQIVND (reference sequence). This CDR3 spans 11 amino acids.

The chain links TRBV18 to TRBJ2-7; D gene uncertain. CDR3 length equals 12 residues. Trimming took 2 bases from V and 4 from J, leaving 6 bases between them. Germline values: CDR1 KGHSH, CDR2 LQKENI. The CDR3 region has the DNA TGTGCCAGCTCACCAACTCTGTACGAGCAGTACTTC. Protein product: CASSPTLYEQYF.

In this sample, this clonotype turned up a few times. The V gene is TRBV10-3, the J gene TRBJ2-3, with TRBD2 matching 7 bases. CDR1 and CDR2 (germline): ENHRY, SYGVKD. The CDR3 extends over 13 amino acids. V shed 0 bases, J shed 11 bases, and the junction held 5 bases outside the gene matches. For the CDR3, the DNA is TGTGCCATCAGTGAGTCGGTCACTAGCGAGCAGTATTTT. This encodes CAISESVTSEQYF.

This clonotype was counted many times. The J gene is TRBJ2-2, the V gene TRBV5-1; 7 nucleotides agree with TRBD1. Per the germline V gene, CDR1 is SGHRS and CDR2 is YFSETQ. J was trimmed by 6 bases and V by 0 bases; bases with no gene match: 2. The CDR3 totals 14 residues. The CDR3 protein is CASSLGTGAGELFF. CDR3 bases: TGCGCCAGCAGCTTGGGAACAGGGGCCGGGGAGCTGTTTTTT.

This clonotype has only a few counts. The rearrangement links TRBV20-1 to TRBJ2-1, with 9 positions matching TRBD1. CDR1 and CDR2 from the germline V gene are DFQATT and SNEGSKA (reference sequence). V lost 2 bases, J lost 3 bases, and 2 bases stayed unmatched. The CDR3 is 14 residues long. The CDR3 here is CSARSGQGYNEQFF. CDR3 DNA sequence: TGCAGTGCTAGATCGGGACAGGGCTACAATGAGCAGTTCTTC.

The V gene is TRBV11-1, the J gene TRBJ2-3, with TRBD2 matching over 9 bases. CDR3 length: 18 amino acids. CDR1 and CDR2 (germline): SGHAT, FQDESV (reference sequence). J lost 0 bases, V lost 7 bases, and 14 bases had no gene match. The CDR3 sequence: CASIKSGTSPSSTDTQYF. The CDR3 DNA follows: TGTGCCAGCATCAAATCCGGGACTAGCCCTTCTAGCACAGATACGCAGTATTTT. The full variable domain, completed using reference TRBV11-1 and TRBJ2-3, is EAEVAQSPRYKITEKSQAVAFWCDPISGHATLYWYRQILGQGPELLVQFQDESVVDDSQLPKDRFSAERLKGVDSTLKIQPAELGDSAMYLCASIKSGTSPSSTDTQYFGPGTRLTVL.

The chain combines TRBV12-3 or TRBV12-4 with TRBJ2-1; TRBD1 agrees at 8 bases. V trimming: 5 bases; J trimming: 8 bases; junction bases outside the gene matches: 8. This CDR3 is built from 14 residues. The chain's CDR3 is CASSPYQGADEQFF. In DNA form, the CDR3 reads TGTGCCAGCAGTCCTTATCAGGGGGCGGATGAGCAGTTCTTC.

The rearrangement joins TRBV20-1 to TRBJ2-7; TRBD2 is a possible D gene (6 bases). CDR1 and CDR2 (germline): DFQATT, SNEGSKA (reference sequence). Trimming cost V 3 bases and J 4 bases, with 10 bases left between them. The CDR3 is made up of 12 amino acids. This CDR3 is CSASTSRYEQYF. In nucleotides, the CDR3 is TGCAGTGCTAGTACTAGCAGATACGAGCAGTACTTC.

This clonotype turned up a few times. CDR3 protein: CATSSPWGDRALETDTQYF. The DNA of the CDR3 is TGTGCCACCAGCAGCCCCTGGGGGGACAGGGCATTGGAGACAGATACGCAGTATTTT. The chain is built from TRBV15 and TRBJ2-3, with 9 bases matching TRBD1. Germline lookup yields CDR1 LNHNV and CDR2 YYDKDF (reference sequence). The CDR3 extends over 19 amino acids. V gave up 3 bases and J gave up 3 bases; unmatched junction bases: 16.

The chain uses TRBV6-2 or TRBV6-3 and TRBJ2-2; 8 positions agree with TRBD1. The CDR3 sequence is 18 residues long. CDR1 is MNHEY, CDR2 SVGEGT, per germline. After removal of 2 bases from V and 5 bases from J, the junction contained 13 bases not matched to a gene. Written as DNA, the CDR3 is TGTGCCAGCAGTTACCGAACCGGACAGGGTTTGTGGACCGGGGAGCTGTTTTTT. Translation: CASSYRTGQGLWTGELFF.

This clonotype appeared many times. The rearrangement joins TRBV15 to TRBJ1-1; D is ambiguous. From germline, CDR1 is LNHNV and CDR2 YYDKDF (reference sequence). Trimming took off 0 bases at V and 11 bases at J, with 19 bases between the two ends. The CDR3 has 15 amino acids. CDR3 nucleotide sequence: TGTGCCACCAGCAGAGATAGAGGCCTCGAGGCTTATGCTTTCTTT. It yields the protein CATSRDRGLEAYAFF.

The CDR3 nucleotides are TGCAGTGCTAGTACGGGGTTCGGTTCACCCCTCCACTTT. It is translated as CSASTGFGSPLHF. The chain has TRBV20-1 and TRBJ1-6, with D hard to call. CDR1 and CDR2 from the germline V gene are DFQATT and SNEGSKA (reference sequence). This CDR3 comprises 13 residues. Deletions cut 3 bases from V and 9 bases from J, with 12 bases between.

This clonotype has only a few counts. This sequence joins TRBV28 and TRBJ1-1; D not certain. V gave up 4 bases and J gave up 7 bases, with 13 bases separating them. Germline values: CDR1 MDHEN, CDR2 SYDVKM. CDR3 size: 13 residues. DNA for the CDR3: TGTGCCAGCAGTTCTGTGACGGGGAATGAAGCTTTCTTT. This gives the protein CASSSVTGNEAFF.